The T cell receptor (beta chain) under discussion was sequenced for a study of T cells in localized non-small cell lung cancer (dated by TCRdb to 2018 to 2021). Study-wide context: The study examined T cell repertoires in a few hundred patients with early-stage NSCLC and compared tumors with uninvolved tumor-adjacent lungs. All 240 or so NSCLC patients in the cohort were treatment-naive and had localized lung tumors that were resected. Of the NSCLC patients, 120 to 150 were male and approximately 99 were female, and the mean age was about 69 years. Beyond this particular receptor, the publication reports: Higher T cell density in blood was associated with longer overall survival, whereas higher clonality in adjacent lung was associated with shorter survival. A median of around 50 of the top 100 tumor clones were detected in paired uninvolved adjacent lung, and some 30 of these tumor clones were also found among the top 100 clones of the paired uninvolved adjacent lung. Since the design was exploratory, TCR variables were selected using unadjusted p-values with no false-discovery rate correction. Uninvolved tumor-adjacent lung showed the highest T cell clonality, higher than tumor, which suggests more focused antigenic responses in the uninvolved tumor-adjacent lung. Because multi-region sequencing of the tumors was not done, intratumor heterogeneity could not be ruled out.

This clone was detected a few times. Its binding antigen is unknown. Base-call qualities are not available, and no considerably larger clone is one nucleotide away. The immunoSEQ Assay was used to sequence TCR beta CDR3 regions from DNA. Turning to the authors' computational methods: T cell density was computed as TCR beta template counts normalized to usable DNA estimated by amplifying housekeeping genes. Using the preseqR package, richness was estimated by extrapolating to 120,000 templates for tissue samples and 400,000 templates for PBMC samples. Clonality was defined by subtracting Pielou's evenness from one. Tissue-enriched TCRs were identified through differential abundance testing performed on productive amino-acid clonotypes, with a minimum total count of 5 and an alpha of 0.1. The Jaccard Index and the Morisita Overlap Index were used to measure repertoire overlap between compartments. GLIPH grouped TCR beta CDR3s together with public tetramer-defined viral CDR3s, and a viral motif had to include at least three viral sequences and also show V-gene enrichment. The table was pulled from immuneACCESS by TCRdb, which kept in-frame rearrangements only. Such tables lose some clones; where checked, under half of the loss comes from unresolved V genes, and the rest has no known cause. The D gene and trimming were derived from the DNA, and the V and J assignments and clone size from that table. Within this sample are 1,000 or so clones, with roughly a third of them counted one time only. Clones ranked in the top ten supply around an eighth of the sample.

Measured from the cysteine to the phenylalanine, the CDR3 is 14 residues long. The only DNA kept is the CDR3, 42 bases in frame from the first base. Based on the germline V gene (reference sequence), the CDR1 and CDR2 sequences are LNHDA and SQIVND. V was cut back by 4 bases and J by 5 bases, leaving a gap of 14 bases between them. Uninvolved adjacent lung was sampled at least 2 cm away from the tumor margin, and two independent pathologists confirmed that the tissue had no atypia. At diagnosis, tumor, uninvolved tumor-adjacent lung and peripheral blood were collected and then preserved as a mix of FFPE and fresh-frozen material.

The receptor comes from a female donor older than 55 with stage I lung adenocarcinoma. The sequence is built from TRBV19 and TRBJ2-5, with the D gene uncertain. The sequencing here drew on normal lung tissue next to the tumor, taken before any cancer treatment. The nucleotides read TGTGCCAGTAGTAGTGGCTTTGGGCGGGAGACCCAGTACTTC. This encodes CASSSGFGRETQYF. The full variable domain, with segments outside the CDR3 supplied by the reference TRBV19 and TRBJ2-5 proteins, appears as DGGITQSPKYLFRKEGQNVTLSCEQNLNHDAMYWYRQDPGQGLRLIYYSQIVNDFQKGDIAEGYSVSREKKESFPLTVTSAQKNPTAFYLCASSSGFGRETQYFGPGTRLLVL.